Detailed here is one TCR beta chain. The antigen it recognizes is unknown. Within one base of it there is no much larger clone, and no base qualities were kept. The data were obtained in a study of technical replicates of blood from several donors (dated by TCRdb to 2015 to 2018). Libraries were made using the immunoSEQ multiplex PCR assay. Imported from immuneACCESS, the table was reduced by TCRdb to in-frame sequences with V and J called. These copies leave out some clones; in studies compared against another copy, an unresolved V gene accounts for under half, and the cause of the remainder is not known. This sample has over 55,000 clones in its table, and roughly 86% of those were observed once. Roughly 4.8% of the sample goes to the ten largest clones. Trimming leaves V shorter by 5 bases and J shorter by 9 bases, with the junction holding 10 bases beyond the gene matches. Taken from the germline V gene, the CDR1 and CDR2 loops are SGHTA and FQGTGA. There are 14 amino acids in the CDR3, from cysteine to phenylalanine inclusive. CDR3 DNA is the only sequence kept; it has 42 bases, read in frame from the first base.

The source material was PBMCs. The chain uses TRBV7-3 and TRBJ2-1; 7 central bases correspond to TRBD2. The TCR originated in a human donor in good health. Some clones in this sample may be carry-over from other donors' samples. At the DNA level, the sequence is TGTGCCAGCAGCCCCCGGGGAGGGGTTGGTGAGCAGTTCTTC. Protein translation: CASSPRGGVGEQFF. Supplemented by the reference TRBV7-3 and TRBJ2-1 proteins around the CDR3, the complete variable domain is GAGVSQTPSNKVTEKGKYVELRCDPISGHTALYWYRQSLGQGPEFLIYFQGTGAADDSGLPNDRFFAVRPEGSVSTLKIQRTERGDSAVYLCASSPRGGVGEQFFGPGTRLTVL.